A selection of T cell receptor beta chains follows, all from one sample in a study of blood T cells in healthy people across ages. TCRdb analysed the 5' RACE reads with MiXCR anew, one entry per CDR3 protein. This repertoire shows around 800,000 distinct CDR3 sequences, approximately 55% found once; its top ten account for under 50%. The specimen sequenced was blood. The receptors were sampled from a man aged 80 or over in good health. The CDR3 runs from the conserved cysteine through the conserved F or W. A D gene is named only where the DNA matches it firmly. Size values are once, few and many counts, or a class for expanded clones, and some rows have none.

TRBV5-1,NA,TRBJ2-1,NA,CASSFPHNEQFF,TGCGCCAGCAGCTTTCCCCACAATGAGCAGTTCTTC
TRBV7-2,few,TRBJ1-2,NA,CASSLISNLDYGYTF,TGTGCCAGCAGCTTAATCTCCAACTTGGACTATGGCTACACCTTC
TRBV14,NA,TRBJ2-2,NA,CTSSLTMNTGELFF,TGTACCAGCAGCCTAACAATGAACACCGGGGAGCTGTTTTTT
TRBV7-2,NA,TRBJ1-6,TRBD1,CASSRTGVNSPLHF,TGTGCCAGCAGCCGGACAGGGGTTAATTCACCCCTCCACTTT
TRBV20-1,few,TRBJ2-3,TRBD2,CSARAGLAFPDTQYF,TGCAGTGCTCGAGCGGGACTAGCGTTTCCAGATACGCAGTATTTT
TRBV28,NA,TRBJ2-7,TRBD1,CASRTDRGTSYEQYF,TGTGCCAGCAGGACGGACAGGGGGACGTCCTACGAGCAGTACTTC
TRBV6-5,many,TRBJ1-1,TRBD1,CASSSRGPQGPLGTEAFF,TGTGCCAGCAGCTCTCGAGGGCCACAGGGGCCCTTGGGCACTGAAGCTTTCTTT
TRBV5-1,NA,TRBJ2-7,TRBD1,CAGSDQTGTGGYEQYF,TGCGCCGGCAGCGACCAAACCGGGACAGGGGGCTACGAGCAGTACTTC
TRBV6-5,NA,TRBJ2-3,TRBD2,CASRTGGSRYAYF,TGTGCCAGCAGGACGGGGGGGAGCAGATACGCGTATTTT
TRBV7-9,NA,TRBJ2-1,TRBD2,CASSRLADNEQFF,TGTGCCAGCAGCCGACTAGCGGACAATGAGCAGTTCTTC
TRBV3-1,NA,TRBJ2-2,NA,CASSQDRGAWDTGELFF,TGTGCCAGCAGCCAAGATCGAGGGGCCTGGGACACCGGGGAGCTGTTTTTT
TRBV6-5,NA,TRBJ2-7,NA,CASRRSGDVSSYEQYF,TGTGCCAGCAGGAGATCCGGGGATGTGAGCTCCTACGAGCAGTACTTC
TRBV27,NA,TRBJ2-1,NA,CASSWITGTTYNEQFF,TGTGCCAGCAGTTGGATCACAGGGACCACTTACAATGAGCAGTTCTTC
TRBV20-1,NA,TRBJ2-7,NA,CSVRASLSYEQYF,TGCAGTGTGCGGGCATCCCTTTCCTACGAGCAGTACTTC
TRBV6-5,NA,TRBJ2-7,TRBD2,CASTESGRRNEQYF,TGTGCCAGCACCGAAAGCGGGAGGAGGAACGAGCAGTACTTC
TRBV6-5,NA,TRBJ2-5,NA,CASSYFRGEGTQYF,TGTGCCAGCAGTTACTTTCGGGGCGAAGGGACCCAGTACTTC
TRBV19,NA,TRBJ1-2,NA,CASSIRYRQVSNYGYTF,TGTGCCAGTAGTATTCGCTACCGGCAAGTGTCTAACTATGGCTACACCTTC
TRBV6-7,NA,TRBJ2-5,TRBD2,CASSYPYRGTGLAGVPFWEQYF,TGTGCCAGCAGTTACCCTTACCGGGGGACGGGACTAGCGGGAGTACCCTTTTGGGAGCAGTACTTC
TRBV5-1,NA,TRBJ2-5,NA,CASSLGGAPYVQYF,TGCGCCAGCAGCTTGGGGGGCGCCCCTTACGTGCAGTACTTC
TRBV29-1,NA,TRBJ2-5,NA,CRPIEVNEQYF,TGCAGGCCCATAGAGGTCAATGAGCAGTACTTC
TRBV7-2,NA,TRBJ2-5,NA,CASSPERLHETQYF,TGTGCCAGCAGCCCCGAAAGGCTACACGAGACCCAGTACTTC
TRBV7-8,NA,TRBJ2-5,NA,CASSSPDGEQYF,TGTGCCAGCAGCTCCCCCGACGGGGAGCAGTACTTC
TRBV12-3/TRBV12-4,few,TRBJ2-1,TRBD2,CASSFGLAGGSEQFF,TGTGCCAGCAGTTTTGGGCTAGCGGGAGGTAGTGAGCAGTTCTTC
TRBV25-1,NA,TRBJ2-5,NA,CASSEYGGETQYF,TGTGCCAGCAGTGAATATGGGGGCGAGACCCAGTACTTC
TRBV19,NA,TRBJ2-5,NA,CASSIDTGGQETQYF,TGTGCCAGTAGTATAGATACGGGAGGACAGGAGACCCAGTACTTC
TRBV2,once,TRBJ2-3,NA,CASSEASPRYAYF,TGTGCCAGCAGTGAAGCTTCACCCAGATACGCGTATTTT
TRBV27,NA,TRBJ2-3,TRBD2,CASRRTSGRVGTDTQYF,TGTGCCAGCAGACGGACTAGCGGGAGAGTGGGCACAGATACGCAGTATTTT
TRBV6-5,NA,TRBJ2-7,NA,CASSYSQGGTYEQYF,TGTGCCAGCAGTTACTCGCAGGGGGGGACTTACGAGCAGTACTTC
TRBV14,NA,TRBJ2-1,NA,CASRPLVHEQFF,TGTGCCAGCAGGCCACTAGTCCATGAGCAGTTCTTC
TRBV4-2,NA,TRBJ2-5,TRBD2,CASSPRLAGVVDEQYF,TGTGCCAGCAGCCCGCGACTAGCGGGAGTCGTTGATGAGCAGTACTTC
TRBV20-1,NA,TRBJ1-6,NA,CSALRTAHNSPLHF,TGCAGTGCTTTACGGACAGCCCATAATTCACCCCTCCACTTT